This note documents a single T cell receptor (beta chain) sequence. What it binds is unknown. This sample was included in a study of T cell repertoires in cytomegalovirus infection. Looking at the study overall: The public TCR beta signatures pointed to both CMV infection and matching HLA type.

TCRdb recomputed calls from the reads with MiXCR, one row per CDR3 protein. The sample carries 150,000 to 200,000 distinct CDR3 sequences, 17% recorded once. Study-level points and caveats: Frequencies of public TCR beta families were cumulated, and this identified carriers of CMV plus the relevant HLA. The ex vivo response was dominated by HLA-C-restricted CMV-specific TCR beta clonotypes.

Trimming cost V 3 bases and J 5 bases, with 8 bases left between them. The CDR3 is 12 residues long. The clonotype originates from a human donor in good health (CMV status not recorded). Some clones in this sample may be carry-over from other donors' samples. Input material: CD8+ T cells from PBMCs. The gene calls are TRBV12-3 or TRBV12-4 and TRBJ2-7; perhaps TRBD2 as D (5 bases). The CDR3 DNA sequence: TGTGCCAGCAGTTTGTTAGCGAACGAGCAGTACTTC. It translates to CASSLLANEQYF.